This entry lists 7 T cell receptor beta chains sequenced from one sample in a study of cytomegalovirus exposure and HLA in healthy donors. The study ran its PCR with 60 Vbeta and 13 Jbeta primers. The method was immunoSEQ multiplex PCR; TCRdb's version includes in-frame clones alone and lacks a portion of them. The sample yields about 140,000 clones, 68% seen once. The sequencing sample was made of PBMCs. The receptor set was obtained from a man between 60 and 70 years old in good health and CMV-seronegative.

Only a few counts were recorded for this clone. Other nucleotide sequences from this sample produce the same CDR3. The chain carries TRBV29-1 and TRBJ1-1; TRBD1 agrees at 9 bases. J was trimmed by 4 bases and V by 5 bases; bases with no gene match: 8. The CDR3 extends over 14 amino acids. Looked up from germline, CDR1 is SQVTM and CDR2 is ANQGSEA. CDR3 sequence (DNA): TGCAGCGTTACCGGGACAGGGAGGACCACTGAAGCTTTCTTT. Protein: CSVTGTGRTTEAFF.

The chain is built from TRBV5-6 and TRBJ2-2; tentatively, D is TRBD2 (6 bases). The germline V and J ends were trimmed by 2 bases and 6 bases, with 8 bases remaining between them. Germline CDR1 and CDR2: SGHDT and YYEEEE. The CDR3 has 13 amino acids. The CDR3 coding sequence is TGTGCCAGCAGCTTCGGGGGACCCGGGGAGCTGTTTTTT. Translating gives CASSFGGPGELFF.

This clone has only a few counts. This chain links TRBV9 with TRBJ2-5, with 9 bases that match TRBD2. CDR1 is SGDLS, CDR2 YYNGEE, per germline. The CDR3 runs to 14 residues. The junction had 8 bases not matched to a gene; V was cut back by 6 bases and J by 5 bases. This CDR3 is CASNAGGVDETQYF. In DNA, the CDR3 is TGTGCCAGCAACGCGGGAGGGGTAGACGAGACCCAGTACTTC.

The rearrangement uses TRBV7-2 and TRBJ2-7, with 8 bases matching TRBD2. The V and J ends lost 3 bases and 0 bases, in that order; junction bases with no gene match: 1. The CDR3 has 14 residues. Per germline, CDR1 SGHTA and CDR2 FQGNSA. CDR3 nucleotide sequence: TGTGCCAGCAGCTTTAGCGGGGCCTCCTACGAGCAGTACTTC. Its protein is CASSFSGASYEQYF.

This clone was seen only once. V and J are TRBV14 and TRBJ2-1, with D unclear. Germline CDR1 SGHDN, CDR2 FVKESK. V was trimmed by 0 bases and J by 8 bases, leaving 5 bases between them. The CDR3 has 12 residues. The CDR3 nucleotides read TGTGCCAGCAGCCAAGAATGGCATGAGCAGTTCTTC. Amino acids: CASSQEWHEQFF.

The J gene is TRBJ2-1, the V gene TRBV6-6, with 9 bases identical to TRBD1. The junction had 4 bases not matched to a gene; V was cut back by 7 bases and J by 6 bases. This CDR3 spans 13 amino acids. CDR1 is MNHNY and CDR2 is SVGAGI in the germline V gene (reference sequence). The CDR3 here is CASNPTGGNEQFF. In nucleotides, the CDR3 is TGTGCCAGCAATCCGACAGGGGGCAATGAGCAGTTCTTC.

The chain is built from TRBV5-1 and TRBJ2-5; the D is unclear. Looked up from germline, CDR1 is SGHRS and CDR2 is YFSETQ. Trimming removed 0 bases from V and 5 bases from J, with 8 bases in between. There are 13 residues in the CDR3. The CDR3 loop reads CASSLAPAETQYF. In DNA form, the CDR3 reads TGCGCCAGCAGCTTGGCGCCTGCGGAGACCCAGTACTTC.